These 7 T cell receptor beta chains were sequenced from one sample in a study of cytomegalovirus exposure and HLA in healthy donors. PCR amplification relied on 60 Vbeta primers (plus 13 Jbeta primers). Libraries were prepared by immunoSEQ multiplex PCR; TCRdb keeps only in-frame clonotypes and omits some of them. The sample carries about 180,000 clones, around four fifths recorded once. The sequenced sample consisted of PBMCs. The receptor set was obtained from a woman in her twenties or thirties in good health and CMV-seronegative.

Here the CDR3 reads CASSDDGLAGEDTQYF. CDR3 nucleotide sequence: TGTGCCAGCAGTGATGACGGACTAGCGGGGGAAGATACGCAGTATTTT. The chain employs TRBV2 and TRBJ2-3; 13 positions agree with TRBD2. This CDR3 spans 16 amino acids. V shed 3 bases, J shed 5 bases, and the junction held 5 bases outside the gene matches. From germline, CDR1 is SNHLY and CDR2 FYNNEI.

In DNA form, the CDR3 reads TGCGCCAGCAGCTTACCCGGCGGTAGCGGGGGCCTCCAAGAGACCCAGTACTTC. It is translated as CASSLPGGSGGLQETQYF. The rearrangement joins TRBV5-1 to TRBJ2-5; TRBD2 agrees at 9 bases. The CDR3 length is 18 residues. Germline V CDR1 and CDR2: SGHRS, YFSETQ. The V segment lost 2 bases and the J segment 1 base; nucleotides outside the gene matches: 12.

The CDR3 is CASSPTGTLNIQYF. CDR3 sequence (DNA): TGTGCCAGCTCTCCCACCGGGACACTAAACATTCAGTACTTC. The chain is built from TRBV18 and TRBJ2-4; maybe TRBD1 (6 bases). V was cut by 6 bases and J by 6 bases, with 15 bases left in between. The germline V gene has CDR1 KGHSH and CDR2 LQKENI. The CDR3 contains 14 residues.

There are a few counts of this clone. The chain couples TRBV6-5 to TRBJ1-2; 7 nucleotides line up with TRBD1. Per germline, CDR1 MNHEY and CDR2 SVGAGI. Trimming removed 10 bases from V and 6 bases from J; junction bases left unmatched: 11. The CDR3 spans 13 residues. CDR3 in amino acids: CATYHRGSHGYTF. In DNA, the CDR3 is TGTGCCACCTACCACAGGGGATCCCATGGCTACACCTTC.

This chain links TRBV5-4 with TRBJ1-6, with TRBD1 matching over 9 bases. V was pared by 4 bases and J by 7 bases, with 6 bases of the junction left unmatched. Looked up from germline, CDR1 is SGHNT and CDR2 is YYREEE (reference sequence). This CDR3 is built from 15 residues. CDR3 amino acids: CASSPSGQGNSPLHF. The CDR3 DNA is TGTGCCAGCAGCCCCTCCGGACAGGGGAATTCACCCCTCCACTTT. Combining the CDR3 with reference TRBV5-4 and TRBJ1-6 gives the whole variable domain ETGVTQSPTHLIKTRGQQVTLRCSSQSGHNTVSWYQQALGQGPQFIFQYYREEENGRGNFPPRFSGLQFPNYSSELNVNALELDDSALYLCASSPSGQGNSPLHFGNGTRLTVT.

J is TRBJ1-1 and V is TRBV4-1, with D hard to call. CDR1 and CDR2 from the germline V gene are MGHRA and YSYEKL. The CDR3 totals 16 residues. Trimming removed 1 base from V and 0 bases from J, with 12 bases in between. In DNA, the CDR3 is TGCGCCAGCAGCCAAGCTGAGAGGGCTTTGAACACTGAAGCTTTCTTT. Translating gives CASSQAERALNTEAFF.

This sequence joins TRBV6-5 and TRBJ1-6; TRBD1 aligns across 9 bases. This CDR3 is built from 15 residues. The V segment lost 0 bases and the J segment 9 bases; nucleotides outside the gene matches: 3. The germline V gene encodes CDR1 MNHEY and CDR2 SVGAGI. In DNA, the CDR3 is TGTGCCAGCAGTTACTCGAGGGACAGGGTTTCACCCCTCCACTTT. It translates to CASSYSRDRVSPLHF.